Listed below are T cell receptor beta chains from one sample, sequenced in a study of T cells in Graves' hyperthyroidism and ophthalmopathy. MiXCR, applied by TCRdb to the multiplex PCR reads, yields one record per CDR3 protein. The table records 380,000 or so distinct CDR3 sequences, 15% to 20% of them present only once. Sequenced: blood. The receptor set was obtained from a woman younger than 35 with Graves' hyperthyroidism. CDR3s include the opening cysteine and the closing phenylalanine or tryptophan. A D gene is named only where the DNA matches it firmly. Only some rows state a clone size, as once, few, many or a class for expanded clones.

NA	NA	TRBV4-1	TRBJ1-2	CASSQALGPSNYGYTF	TGCGCCAGCAGCCAAGCACTGGGACCTTCTAACTATGGCTACACCTTC
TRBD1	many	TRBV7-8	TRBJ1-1	CASSLVWTGGTEAFF	TGTGCCAGCAGCTTAGTATGGACAGGCGGCACTGAAGCTTTCTTT
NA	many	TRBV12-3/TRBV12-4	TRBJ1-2	CASSLTLDYGYTF	TGTGCCAGCAGTTTGACACTGGACTATGGCTACACCTTC
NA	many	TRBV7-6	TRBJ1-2	CASSLEGRFYGYTF	TGTGCCAGCAGCTTAGAGGGACGGTTCTATGGCTACACCTTC
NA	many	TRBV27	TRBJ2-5	CASSPLFRPETQYF	TGTGCCAGCAGTCCCCTGTTTAGACCAGAGACCCAGTACTTC
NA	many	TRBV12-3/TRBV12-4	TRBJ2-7	CASSLVQGWSEQYF	TGTGCCAGCAGTTTAGTGCAGGGCTGGTCCGAGCAGTACTTC
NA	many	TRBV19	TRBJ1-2	CASSPRSLYGYTF	TGTGCCAGCTCCCCTCGATCCCTCTATGGCTACACCTTC
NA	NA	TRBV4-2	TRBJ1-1	CASSQVAGGTEAFF	TGTGCCAGCAGCCAAGTAGCCGGAGGCACTGAAGCTTTCTTT
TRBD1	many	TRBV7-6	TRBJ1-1	CASSLGTGETEAFF	TGTGCCAGCAGCCTCGGGACAGGGGAAACTGAAGCTTTCTTT
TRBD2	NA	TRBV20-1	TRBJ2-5	CSASISGGRETQYF	TGCAGTGCTAGTATTAGCGGGGGGCGGGAGACCCAGTACTTC
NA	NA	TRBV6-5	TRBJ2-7	CASSSRGRGNHEQYF	TGTGCCAGCAGTTCCCGGGGAAGGGGAAACCACGAGCAGTACTTC
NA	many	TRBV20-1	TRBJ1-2	CSAPTSGYTF	TGCAGTGCTCCCACAAGTGGCTACACCTTC
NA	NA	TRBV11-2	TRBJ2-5	CASSSRPGLIGTQYF	TGTGCCAGCAGCTCCAGGCCTGGACTCATCGGGACCCAGTACTTC
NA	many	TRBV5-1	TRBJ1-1	CASSLAVREGTEAFF	TGCGCCAGCAGCTTGGCCGTGAGGGAGGGCACTGAAGCTTTCTTT
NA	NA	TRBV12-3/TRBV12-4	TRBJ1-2	CASSLDRTGYTF	TGTGCCAGCAGTTTAGATCGGACCGGCTACACCTTC
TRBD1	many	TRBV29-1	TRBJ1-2	CSVGDRGLNYGYTF	TGCAGCGTCGGAGACAGGGGGCTCAACTATGGCTACACCTTC
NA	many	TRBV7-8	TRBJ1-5	CASSLGRAGNQPQHF	TGTGCCAGCAGCTTGGGCAGGGCAGGCAATCAGCCCCAGCATTTT
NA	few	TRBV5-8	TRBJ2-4	CASSPGTQQPKNIKYF	TGTGCCAGCAGCCCCGGGACGCAGCAGCCCAAAAACATTAAGTACTTC
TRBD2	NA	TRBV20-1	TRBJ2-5	CSATAGGRETQYF	TGCAGTGCAACGGCGGGGGGGCGGGAGACCCAGTACTTC
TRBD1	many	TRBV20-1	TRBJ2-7	CSAGQSGQGYEQYF	TGCAGTGCTGGCCAATCGGGACAGGGCTACGAGCAGTACTTC
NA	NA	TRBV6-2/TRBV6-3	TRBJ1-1	CASSLPQGGLNTEAFF	TGTGCCAGCAGTCTGCCTCAAGGGGGTCTAAACACTGAAGCTTTCTTT
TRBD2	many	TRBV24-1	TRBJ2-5	CATSEKAGGLETQYF	TGTGCCACCAGTGAGAAAGCGGGGGGGCTAGAGACCCAGTACTTC
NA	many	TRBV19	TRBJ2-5	CASSLQRQETQYF	TGTGCCAGTAGTTTACAGAGACAAGAGACCCAGTACTTC
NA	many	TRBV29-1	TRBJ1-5	CSVVGQPNQPQHF	TGCAGCGTTGTAGGACAGCCAAATCAGCCCCAGCATTTT
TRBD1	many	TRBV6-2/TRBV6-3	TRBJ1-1	CASRDPDRVNTEAFF	TGTGCCAGCAGAGATCCGGACAGGGTAAACACTGAAGCTTTCTTT
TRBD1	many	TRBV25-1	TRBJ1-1	CASSEWAGGSYAEAFF	TGTGCCAGCAGTGAATGGGCAGGGGGCTCGTATGCTGAAGCTTTCTTT
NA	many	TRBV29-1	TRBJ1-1	CSVEVQGKNTEAFF	TGCAGCGTTGAGGTACAGGGAAAAAACACTGAAGCTTTCTTT
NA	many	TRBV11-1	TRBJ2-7	CASSLKRGVLSYEQYF	TGTGCCAGCAGCTTAAAGAGGGGGGTTCTCTCCTACGAGCAGTACTTC
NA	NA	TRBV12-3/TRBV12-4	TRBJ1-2	CASSLPGHTGYGYTF	TGTGCCAGCAGTTTACCTGGACATACGGGTTATGGCTACACCTTC
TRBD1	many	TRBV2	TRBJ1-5	CASSRDRGDNQPQHF	TGTGCCAGCAGTAGGGACAGGGGAGACAATCAGCCCCAGCATTTT
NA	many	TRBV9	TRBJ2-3	CASSGAGGTDTQYF	TGTGCCAGCAGCGGGGCAGGGGGCACAGATACGCAGTATTTT
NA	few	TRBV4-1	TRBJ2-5	CASSQGLFQETQYF	TGCGCCAGCAGCCAGGGTCTTTTCCAAGAGACCCAGTACTTC
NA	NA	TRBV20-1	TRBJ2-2	CSAGLAANTGELFF	TGCAGTGCTGGTCTAGCTGCGAACACCGGGGAGCTGTTTTTT
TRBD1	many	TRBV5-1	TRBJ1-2	CASSWGQGNYGYTF	TGCGCCAGCAGCTGGGGACAGGGAAACTATGGCTACACCTTC
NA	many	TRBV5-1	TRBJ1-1	CASSVSGGEAFF	TGCGCCAGCAGCGTCTCTGGGGGGGAAGCTTTCTTT
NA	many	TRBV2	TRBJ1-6	CASRELRAGSSYNSPLHF	TGTGCCAGCAGGGAACTGAGGGCCGGTAGCTCCTATAATTCACCCCTCCACTTT
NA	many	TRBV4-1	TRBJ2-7	CASSPRLARAYEQYF	TGCGCCAGCAGCCCACGGCTAGCGAGAGCCTACGAGCAGTACTTC
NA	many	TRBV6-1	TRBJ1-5	CASREWRGFHQPQHF	TGTGCCAGCAGAGAATGGAGGGGGTTTCATCAGCCCCAGCATTTT
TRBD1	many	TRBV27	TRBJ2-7	CASSWRGPGQVWYKQYF	TGTGCCAGCAGTTGGCGGGGACCGGGACAGGTCTGGTACAAGCAGTACTTC
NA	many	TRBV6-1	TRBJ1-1	CASSGGPLNTEAFF	TGTGCCAGCAGTGGGGGACCCCTGAACACTGAAGCTTTCTTT
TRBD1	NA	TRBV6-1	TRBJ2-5	CASSGAGQGQETQYF	TGTGCCAGCAGTGGCGCCGGACAGGGCCAAGAGACCCAGTACTTC
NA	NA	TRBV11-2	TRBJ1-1	CASSLREGLNTEAFF	TGTGCCAGCAGCCTCAGAGAGGGCCTGAACACTGAAGCTTTCTTT
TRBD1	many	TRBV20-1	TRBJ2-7	CSATGQGAYEQYF	TGCAGTGCCACGGGGCAGGGGGCCTACGAGCAGTACTTC
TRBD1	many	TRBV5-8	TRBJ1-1	CASSSTILTGLNTEAFF	TGTGCCAGCAGCTCAACTATCCTGACAGGGCTGAACACTGAAGCTTTCTTT
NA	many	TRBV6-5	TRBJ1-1	CASSYRGRVVLNTEAFF	TGTGCCAGCAGTTACAGGGGAAGGGTCGTTTTGAACACTGAAGCTTTCTTT
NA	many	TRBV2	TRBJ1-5	CASSVIRQLQHF	TGTGCCAGCAGTGTCATCCGGCAGCTCCAGCATTTT
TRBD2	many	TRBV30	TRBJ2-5	CAWSESSGTSRETQYF	TGTGCCTGGAGCGAATCATCCGGGACTAGTAGAGAGACCCAGTACTTC
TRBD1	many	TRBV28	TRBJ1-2	CASRTGPWTNYGYTF	TGTGCCAGCCGGACAGGGCCGTGGACTAACTATGGCTACACCTTC
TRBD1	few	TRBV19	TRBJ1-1	CASSIEGQLDTEAFF	TGTGCCAGTAGTATAGAGGGACAGTTAGACACTGAAGCTTTCTTT
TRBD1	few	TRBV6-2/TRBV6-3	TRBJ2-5	CASSYLSPGQGTETQYF	TGTGCCAGCAGTTATCTCTCACCGGGACAGGGGACGGAGACCCAGTACTTC
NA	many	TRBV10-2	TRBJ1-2	CASSESGTAYGYTF	TGCGCCAGCAGTGAGTCTGGGACGGCCTATGGCTACACCTTC
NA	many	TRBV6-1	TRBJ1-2	CASGREGGYTF	TGTGCCAGCGGCAGGGAGGGGGGCTACACCTTC
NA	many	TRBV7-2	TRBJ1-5	CASSFQGTYQPQHF	TGTGCCAGCAGCTTCCAGGGGACCTATCAGCCCCAGCATTTT
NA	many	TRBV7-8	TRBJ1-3	CASRLTELSGNTIYF	TGTGCCAGCAGACTGACAGAACTCTCTGGAAACACCATATATTTT
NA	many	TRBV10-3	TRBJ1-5	CAISESGTLSYQHF	TGTGCCATCAGTGAGTCGGGAACCTTAAGTTACCAGCATTTT
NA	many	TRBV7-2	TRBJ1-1	CASSFDRDSLIEAFF	TGTGCCAGCAGCTTTGACCGGGACTCTCTCATTGAAGCTTTCTTT
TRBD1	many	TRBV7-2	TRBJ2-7	CASSLAPDRGAYEQYF	TGTGCCAGCAGCTTAGCCCCCGACAGGGGAGCCTACGAGCAGTACTTC